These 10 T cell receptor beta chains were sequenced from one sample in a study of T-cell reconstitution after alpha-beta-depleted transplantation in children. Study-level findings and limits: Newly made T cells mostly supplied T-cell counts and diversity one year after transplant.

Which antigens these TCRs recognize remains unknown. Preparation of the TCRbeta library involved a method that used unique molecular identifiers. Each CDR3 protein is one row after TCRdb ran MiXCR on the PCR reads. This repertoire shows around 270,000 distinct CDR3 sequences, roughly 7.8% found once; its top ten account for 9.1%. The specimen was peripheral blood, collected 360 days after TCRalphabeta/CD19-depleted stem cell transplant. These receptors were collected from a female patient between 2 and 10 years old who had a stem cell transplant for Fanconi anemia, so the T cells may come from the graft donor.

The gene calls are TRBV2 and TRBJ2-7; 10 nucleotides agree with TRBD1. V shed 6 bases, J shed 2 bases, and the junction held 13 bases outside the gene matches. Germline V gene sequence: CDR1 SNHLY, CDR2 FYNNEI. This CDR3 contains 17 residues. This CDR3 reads CASRALSGQGLPYEQYF. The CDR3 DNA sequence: TGTGCCAGCAGGGCACTCTCGGGACAGGGGCTCCCCTACGAGCAGTACTTC.

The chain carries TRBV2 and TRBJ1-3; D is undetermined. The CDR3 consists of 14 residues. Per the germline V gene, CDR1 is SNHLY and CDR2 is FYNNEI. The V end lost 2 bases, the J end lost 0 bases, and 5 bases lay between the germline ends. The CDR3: CASSERHSGNTIYF. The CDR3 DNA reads TGTGCCAGCAGTGAAAGACACTCTGGAAACACCATATATTTT.

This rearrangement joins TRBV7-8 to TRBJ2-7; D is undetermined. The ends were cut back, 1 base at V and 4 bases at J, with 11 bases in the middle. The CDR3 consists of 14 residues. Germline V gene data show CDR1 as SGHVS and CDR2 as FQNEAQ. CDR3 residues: CASSLVPESYEQYV. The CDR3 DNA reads TGTGCCAGCAGCTTAGTTCCGGAGAGTTACGAGCAGTACGTC.

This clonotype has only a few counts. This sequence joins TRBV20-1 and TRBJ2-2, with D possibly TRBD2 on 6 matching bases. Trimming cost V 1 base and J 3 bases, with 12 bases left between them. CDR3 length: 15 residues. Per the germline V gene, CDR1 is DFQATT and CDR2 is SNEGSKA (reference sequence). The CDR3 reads CSARAPGLHTGELFF. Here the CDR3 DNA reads TGCAGTGCTAGAGCTCCGGGACTTCACACCGGGGAGCTGTTTTTT.

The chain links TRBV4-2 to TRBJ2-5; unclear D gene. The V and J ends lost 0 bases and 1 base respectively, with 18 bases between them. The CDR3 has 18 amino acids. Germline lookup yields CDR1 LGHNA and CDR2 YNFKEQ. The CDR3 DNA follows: TGTGCCAGCAGCCAAGAGGTCGGCACCAACCCTCCCCAAGAGACCCAGTACTTC. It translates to CASSQEVGTNPPQETQYF.

As DNA, the CDR3 is TGTGCCAGCAGCTTAGCTAAGGGGGCTGGGGCCAACGTCCTGACTTTC. This gives the protein CASSLAKGAGANVLTF. V and J are TRBV11-2 and TRBJ2-6, with TRBD1 as a possible D gene (6 bases). Germline V CDR1 and CDR2: SGHAT, FQNNGV. With 1 base removed from V and 2 bases from J, the gap between germline ends came to 9 bases. This CDR3 spans 16 amino acids.

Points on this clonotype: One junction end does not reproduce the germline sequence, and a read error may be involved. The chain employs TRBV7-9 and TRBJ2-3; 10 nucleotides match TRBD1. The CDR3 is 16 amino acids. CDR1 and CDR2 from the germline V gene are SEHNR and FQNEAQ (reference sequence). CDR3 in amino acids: CASSPWDRGSTDTLYF. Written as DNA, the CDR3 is TGTGCCAGCAGCCCCTGGGACAGGGGAAGCACAGATACGCTGTATTTT.

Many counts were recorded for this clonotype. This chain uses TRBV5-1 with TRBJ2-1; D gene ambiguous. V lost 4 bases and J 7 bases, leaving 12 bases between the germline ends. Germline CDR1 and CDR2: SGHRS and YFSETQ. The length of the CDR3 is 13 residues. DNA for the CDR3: TGCGCCAGCAGCGTGAGAACCGTAAATGAGCAGTTCTTC. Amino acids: CASSVRTVNEQFF.

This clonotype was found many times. The CDR3 nucleotides are TGTGCCAGCAGTTTTGTTTCGGGAGTGGGGGGGCCTAGCACAGATACGCAGTATTTT. Translating it yields CASSFVSGVGGPSTDTQYF. This chain joins TRBV28 and TRBJ2-3, with a weak D call TRBD2 (7 bases). The CDR3 totals 19 residues. CDR1 is MDHEN and CDR2 is SYDVKM in the germline V gene. Trimming shortened V by 3 bases and J by 0 bases, and 22 bases separated the two germline ends.

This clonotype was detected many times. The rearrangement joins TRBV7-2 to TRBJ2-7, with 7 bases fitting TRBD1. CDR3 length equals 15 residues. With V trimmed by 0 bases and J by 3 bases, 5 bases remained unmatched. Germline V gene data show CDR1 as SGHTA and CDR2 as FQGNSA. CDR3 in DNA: TGTGCCAGCAGCTTAGCCTTTCGGACAGGCTACGAGCAGTACTTC. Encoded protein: CASSLAFRTGYEQYF.